The T cell receptor beta chain under discussion was sequenced for a study of T cells after yellow fever vaccination. There are many counts of this clonotype. TCRdb independently ran MiXCR on the 5' RACE reads; one entry per CDR3 protein. The sample includes about 220,000 distinct CDR3 sequences, less than 3.5% of them seen just once. Trimming took 5 bases from V and 4 from J, leaving 9 bases between them. This CDR3 has 12 amino acids. Germline values: CDR1 DFQATT, CDR2 SNEGSKA (reference sequence). The sample was CD4+ T cells sorted from PBMCs, taken 10 days after the yellow fever booster vaccination. The sequence was collected from a man younger than 35 who received the YFV17D yellow fever vaccine. The chain combines TRBV20-1 with TRBJ1-3; no definite D call. CDR3 coding DNA: TGCAGTGCTGCTGGGCCCGGAAACACCATATATTTT. Amino acids: CSAAGPGNTIYF.